Included here is one T cell receptor (beta chain) sequence, with context. Its antigen specificity is not known. No per-base quality is available; no much larger clone lies one base away. Library prep was done by the immunoSEQ multiplex PCR assay. The multiplex PCR relied on a mix of 60 forward primers for TCR Vbeta segments and 13 reverse primers for TCR Jbeta segments. The CDR3 region of rearranged TCR beta genes was amplified from genomic DNA with a multiplex PCR assay. Amplified TCR beta libraries were sequenced as 87-base-pair reads on the Illumina HiSeq System. Per the source publication's procedure: In a later analysis, around 80 million unique TCR beta chains were counted across the 500 to 850 repertoires, and some 10 million of these chains were shared by at least two donors. To remove PCR and sequencing errors, raw reads were error-corrected and collapsed into unique sequences using a nearest-neighbor algorithm that merged closely related sequences. Alignment of CDR3 sequences to IMGT reference sequences was used to assign V, D and J gene segments. For a sequence to be retained, a match of at least six nucleotides to both a V gene segment and a J gene segment was required. A rearrangement was called productive if the CDR3 had no stop codons and remained in frame with V and J, and every other rearrangement was called non-productive. Following IMGT convention, CDR3 was defined as the stretch from the second conserved V-encoded cysteine to the conserved J-encoded phenylalanine. In an earlier analysis of more than 550 of the donors, sequences lacking an unambiguous match to a single V gene segment were excluded. In an earlier analysis of approximately 500 of the donors, a V segment was called functional when productive rearrangements were above 56.7%, and segregating when the standard deviation between donors exceeded 5%. A statistical classification framework was built to diagnose cytomegalovirus status from the catalog of TCR beta chain sequences. V and J gene assignment, in a later analysis, came from comparing TCR nucleotide sequences with IMGT/GENE-DB human TR gene sequences. Using the TCRdist pipeline, a later analysis assigned CDR3 sequences along with most-parsimonious VDJ recombination scenarios. A later analysis defined each TCR beta chain by its CDR3 amino acid sequence plus V-gene family, and excluded reads lacking a unique V-gene family. As a way to deal with suspected cross-contamination and a sequencing artifact, a later analysis dropped hundreds of nucleotide sequences that were highly shared and had low generation probability. In a later analysis, a clonal expansion index for each public chain was calculated from normalized within-repertoire ranks of inferred template counts. Generation probabilities in a later analysis came from a VDJ recombination model fitted to out-of-frame rearrangements, and those results were checked against IGoR. A later analysis scored TCR-TCR, TCR-HLA and TCR-CMV co-occurrence with hypergeometric tests, applying a repertoire-size bias correction to TCR pairs. In a later analysis, false discovery rates were estimated by permuting HLA or CMV assignments 20 times. In a later analysis, co-occurring TCRs were grouped using DBSCAN, and TCRdist sequence similarity was added for clustering within HLA-allele-positive subsets. Repertoires with fewer than 30,000 or more than 120,000 public chains, plus five repertoires with anomalous nucleotide sharing, were excluded from co-occurrence clustering. Drawn from immuneACCESS, this table holds only the in-frame rearrangements with V and J called that TCRdb kept. Clones are partly lost; checked studies trace under half to an unresolved V gene and leave the rest unexplained. That table is the source of V, J and clone size, and D and trimming were worked out from the DNA. Recorded for this sample are under 110,000 clones; approximately 72% of them occurred a single time. In total, the top ten clones hold 1.9% of the sample.

The cohort was made up of 500 to 800 healthy bone marrow donors. At the time of sampling, all cohort members were nominally healthy, though unrecorded immune exposures were likely present. The donor tested CMV seronegative and was one of the 352 seronegative cohort members. A peripheral blood sample was provided by each donor, and peripheral blood mononuclear cells were used for TCR beta sequencing. The Qiagen DNeasy Blood Extraction Kit was used to extract genomic DNA from the blood cell samples. These data are taken from a study of cytomegalovirus exposure and HLA in healthy donors (dated by TCRdb to between 2016 and 2019). As for the study more broadly: An earlier analysis of about 560 of the donors reported over 250 Gb of sequence data and 95 million to 130 million unique TCR beta sequences obtained from about 170 million T cells. An early release that covered roughly 600 HLA-typed donors contained approximately 300 gigabases of sequencing data and roughly 84 million unique TCR sequences. Among the roughly 390 genotyped donors, approximately 77% belonged to the genetic ancestry cluster associated with self-reported Caucasian donors. The study was designed to test whether signatures of past pathogen exposure could be identified by cataloging public T cell receptors. The study profiled the T cell repertoires of 500 to 800 subjects by immunosequencing and related them to cytomegalovirus serostatus. In addition to the first cohort of several hundred subjects, a separate validation cohort of over 90 different subjects was used. The study combined high-throughput TCR immunosequencing, statistical association of individual TCRs with disease status, and machine learning to predict cytomegalovirus infection status. A later analysis re-examined previously published TCR beta repertoires from hundreds of donors and added high-resolution HLA genotyping to investigate patterns of TCR occurrence. Rather than using new phenotypic data, the later analysis identified candidate immune exposures from TCR beta sequences and from how often those sequences occurred across donors. To decide whether each TCR beta V gene segment behaved as functional or pseudogenic, an earlier analysis of approximately 600 of the donors relied on high-throughput TCR beta sequencing. Alongside the repertoire data, information on donor age, sex, ethnicity and CMV serostatus was compiled. In a later genetic analysis, genome-wide SNP genotypes for 398 of the 666 donors were used, and that subset was treated as a discovery cohort. Every discovery cohort repertoire had been produced on one sequencing platform. Both class I and class II loci were covered by HLA typing, at four-digit resolution. The number of typed donors differed by locus: about 629-640 for A, B, C, DRB1 and DQB1; approximately 520 for DQA1; about 600 for DPA1; and some 470 for DPB1. Five DR-DQ haplotypes were handled as single units for association and clustering because linkage in the cohort was strong. Among 350 to 400 genotyped donors of the cohort, an average of about 240,000 unique TCR beta nucleotide sequences were sequenced per donor, around 20% of them non-productive.

Study-wide conclusions, independent of this receptor: Immune exposure information for the cohort was limited to CMV serostatus. A further reported finding was that TCR beta sequences accurately predicted the HLA-A and HLA-B alleles for most subjects in the first cohort. V-gene and J-gene trimming of TCR beta chains was associated with a missense DCLRE1C variant in a later genetic analysis, and the association was replicated in an independent cohort. Roughly uniform sequencing depth across donors was assumed in presence/absence analyses, although this assumption may not hold. In a later analysis, the rate of TCR association differed among HLA loci, with DRB1 alleles having the most associated TCRs and HLA-C alleles having the fewest. The earlier analysis of approximately 590 of the donors excluded seventeen rarely observed V segments, including chromosome 9 orphons, because counts were too low. When HLA alleles, especially DR and DQ, strongly co-occurred, TCR associations were difficult to assign to individual alleles. A total of fewer than 200 TCR beta chains were listed by the study as associated with cytomegalovirus. A later analysis associated 16,951 TCR beta sequences with specific HLA alleles at a false discovery rate of 0.05. While some public TCRs were present in many individuals, most TCR sequences turned up only very rarely across donors. The cohort was sequenced for TCR beta chains only, and without alpha or paired-chain data the features that could be detected were limited. An earlier analysis of around 500 of the donors showed that most TCR beta V segments appeared in productive rearrangements either about 87% or about 30% of the time, which broadly matched IMGT annotations. According to a later genetic analysis, donors in an Asian-associated ancestry cluster had fewer N-insertions in productive TCRs than the roughly 700-donor mean. In a later analysis, most CMV-associated TCR beta chains were found to appear HLA-restricted, with HLA associations seemingly driven largely by CMV exposure. In both the original and validation cohorts, the classifier was reported to diagnose cytomegalovirus status with high specificity and sensitivity. Several of the top co-occurrence clusters appeared to be linked to parvovirus B19, influenza, CMV and Epstein-Barr virus, according to a later analysis. Because HLA typing was unavailable for some donors at each locus, only the typed subset was used in association tests. In vitro tests confirmed that a few of the cytomegalovirus-associated TCR beta chains recognize cytomegalovirus antigens. Linkage disequilibrium might explain the correlated functional status among segregating V segments, but an unknown experimental factor could not be excluded. The authors suggested that the approach could potentially be generalized to other disease states and immunological phenotypes. A cluster of highly shared sequence variants was judged likely to represent a technical artifact of the sequencing pipeline. A later analysis found that HLA-associated TCR beta chains were more clonally expanded and had lower generation probabilities than equally common non-associated chains.

This receptor was identified in a woman aged 40 to 50 in good health and CMV-seronegative. The specimen sequenced was PBMCs.

Read as DNA, the sequence is TGTGCCAGCTCACCGACAGGGGGAGCAGATACGCAGTATTTT. This is translated as CASSPTGGADTQYF. The chain employs TRBV18 and TRBJ2-3; 9 of the junction bases match TRBD1. The CDR3 measures 14 amino acids from cysteine to phenylalanine. Only CDR3 DNA remains: 42 bases, in frame from the first base. The germline V and J ends show losses of 3 bases and 4 bases respectively, and no gene match explains 2 bases of the junction. CDR1 is given as KGHSH and CDR2 as LQKENI, both from the germline V gene.